This TCR beta chain was identified during a study of shared clonotypes between healthy human individuals. Germline values: CDR1 LNHDA, CDR2 SQIVND (reference sequence). V dropped 7 bases and J dropped 0; count of bases not matched to a gene: 5. The CDR3 contains 15 residues. TCRdb's copy holds only in-frame clones and misses some; the assay was immunoSEQ multiplex PCR. This table has about 450,000 clones, 75% to 85% appearing once. This clone has just one count. This receptor was obtained from a woman aged 40 to 55 in good health. Some clones in this sample may be carry-over from other donors' samples. Sequenced: PBMCs. The chain employs TRBV19 and TRBJ2-2, with 7 bases that match TRBD2. CDR3 coding DNA: TGTGCCAGTACCGGAACTAGCGCGAACACCGGGGAGCTGTTTTTT. It encodes CASTGTSANTGELFF.